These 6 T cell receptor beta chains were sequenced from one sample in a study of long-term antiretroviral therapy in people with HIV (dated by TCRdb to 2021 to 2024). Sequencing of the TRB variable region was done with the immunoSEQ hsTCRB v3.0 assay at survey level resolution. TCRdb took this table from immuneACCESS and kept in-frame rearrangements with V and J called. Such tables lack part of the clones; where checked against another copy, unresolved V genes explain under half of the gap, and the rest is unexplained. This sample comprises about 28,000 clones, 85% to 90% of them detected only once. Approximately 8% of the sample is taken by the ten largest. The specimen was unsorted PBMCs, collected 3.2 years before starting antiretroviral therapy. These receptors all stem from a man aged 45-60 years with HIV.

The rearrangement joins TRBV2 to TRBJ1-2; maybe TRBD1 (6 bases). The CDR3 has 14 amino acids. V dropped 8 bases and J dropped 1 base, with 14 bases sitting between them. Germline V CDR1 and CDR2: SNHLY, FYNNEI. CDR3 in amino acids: CASRFGQINYGYTF. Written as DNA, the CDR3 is TGTGCCAGCCGTTTCGGACAGATTAACTATGGCTACACCTTC. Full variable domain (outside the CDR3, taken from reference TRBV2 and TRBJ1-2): EPEVTQTPSHQVTQMGQEVILRCVPISNHLYFYWYRQILGQKVEFLVSFYNNEISEKSEIFDDQFSVERPDGSNFTLKIRSTKLEDSAMYFCASRFGQINYGYTFGSGTRLTVV.

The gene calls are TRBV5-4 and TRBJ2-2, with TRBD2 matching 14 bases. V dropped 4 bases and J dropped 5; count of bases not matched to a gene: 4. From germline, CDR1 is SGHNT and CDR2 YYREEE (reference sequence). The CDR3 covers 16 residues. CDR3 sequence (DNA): TGTGCCAGCAGCCGGGGGACTAGCGGGAGTACCGGGGAGCTGTTTTTT. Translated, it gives CASSRGTSGSTGELFF.

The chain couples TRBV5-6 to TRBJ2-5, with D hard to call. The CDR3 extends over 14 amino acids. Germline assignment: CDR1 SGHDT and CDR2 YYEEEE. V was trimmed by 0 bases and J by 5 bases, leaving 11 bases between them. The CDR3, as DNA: TGTGCCAGCAGCTTGGAAGTCAGCGAGGAGACCCAGTACTTC. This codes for CASSLEVSEETQYF.

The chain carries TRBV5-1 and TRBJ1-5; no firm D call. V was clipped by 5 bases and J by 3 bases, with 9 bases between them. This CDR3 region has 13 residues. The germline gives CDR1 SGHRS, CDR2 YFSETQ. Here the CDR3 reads CASSVSFNQPQHF. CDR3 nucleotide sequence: TGCGCCAGCAGTGTAAGTTTCAATCAGCCCCAGCATTTT. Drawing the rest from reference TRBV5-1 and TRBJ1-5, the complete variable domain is KAGVTQTPRYLIKTRGQQVTLSCSPISGHRSVSWYQQTPGQGLQFLFEYFSETQRNKGNFPGRFSGRQFSNSRSEMNVSTLELGDSALYLCASSVSFNQPQHFGDGTRLSIL.

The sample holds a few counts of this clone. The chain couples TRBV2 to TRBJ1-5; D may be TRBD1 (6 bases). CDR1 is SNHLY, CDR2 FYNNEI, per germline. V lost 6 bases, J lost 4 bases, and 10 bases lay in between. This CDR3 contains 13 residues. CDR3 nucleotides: TGTGCCAGCAGGGACAGTCCTAATCAGCCCCAGCATTTT. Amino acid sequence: CASRDSPNQPQHF.

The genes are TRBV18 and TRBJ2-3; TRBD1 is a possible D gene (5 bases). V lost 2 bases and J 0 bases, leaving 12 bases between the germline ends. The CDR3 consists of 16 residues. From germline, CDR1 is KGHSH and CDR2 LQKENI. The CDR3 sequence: CASSPFQGASTDTQYF. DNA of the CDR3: TGTGCCAGCTCACCATTCCAGGGTGCTAGCACAGATACGCAGTATTTT.